What follows are 27 T cell receptor beta chains derived from one specimen sequenced in a study of blood T cell repertoires in COVID-19. Profiled with immunoSEQ multiplex PCR; TCRdb holds only in-frame clones, not every one. The sample contains about 75,000 clones, around 72% of which appear only once. Sequencing was done on a sample of peripheral blood. Receptor source: a human donor with acute or convalescent COVID-19. The donor label of this sample is uncertain.

This clone has more than one count but fewer than ten. The rearrangement joins TRBV15 to TRBJ2-2; 13 bases are shared with TRBD2. The CDR3 covers 18 residues. The V gene end was trimmed by 3 bases and the J gene end by 7 bases; junction bases not matched to a gene: 11. CDR1 LNHNV and CDR2 YYDKDF come from the germline V gene (reference sequence). The CDR3 sequence: CATSRGGTSGVLGGELFF. For the CDR3, the DNA is TGTGCCACCAGCAGGGGCGGGACTAGCGGGGTCTTAGGCGGGGAGCTGTTTTTT.

The V gene is TRBV18, the J gene TRBJ1-6; D remains unclear. Germline loops: CDR1 KGHSH, CDR2 LQKENI. Trimming stripped 3 bases from V and 0 bases from J, with 9 bases between. The CDR3 runs 16 residues. For the CDR3, the DNA is TGTGCCAGCTCACCCAGAAGAAGCTCCTATAATTCACCCCTCCACTTT. It yields the protein CASSPRRSSYNSPLHF.

This chain connects TRBV28 to TRBJ1-1, with TRBD1 matching 8 bases. This CDR3 has 15 amino acids. Per germline, CDR1 MDHEN and CDR2 SYDVKM. V gave up 7 bases and J gave up 1 base; unmatched junction bases: 8. CDR3: CASTRGRRRNTEAFF. The CDR3 coding sequence is TGTGCCAGCACCAGGGGGCGCAGGCGGAACACTGAAGCTTTCTTT.

This CDR3 reads CASSYGGNSYGYTF. The CDR3 bases are TGTGCCAGCAGTTATGGGGGGAATTCATACGGCTACACCTTC. This rearrangement joins TRBV6-5 to TRBJ1-2; tentatively, D is TRBD1 (5 bases). The CDR3 runs 14 residues. CDR1 is MNHEY and CDR2 is SVGAGI in the germline V gene. The germline V and J ends were trimmed by 3 bases and 8 bases, with 16 bases remaining between them.

The V gene is TRBV6-6, the J gene TRBJ1-4, with TRBD1 matching over 7 bases. The CDR3 length is 16 residues. The J segment lost 8 bases and the V segment lost 0 bases, leaving 9 bases of the junction unmatched. CDR1 is MNHNY, CDR2 SVGAGI, per germline (reference sequence). The CDR3 here is CASSYSREDREEKLFF. The CDR3 nucleotides read TGTGCCAGCAGTTACTCGAGGGAAGACAGGGAAGAAAAACTGTTTTTT.

The chain combines TRBV2 with TRBJ2-1, with 7 bases matching TRBD2. From germline, CDR1 is SNHLY and CDR2 FYNNEI. The CDR3 has 15 residues. The V and J ends lost 4 bases and 6 bases, in that order; junction bases with no gene match: 9. The CDR3 DNA follows: TGTGCCAGCAGTGCGGCTAGCGGATCGCTCAATGAGCAGTTCTTC. Amino acid sequence: CASSAASGSLNEQFF.

The chain combines TRBV28 with TRBJ2-2, with a weak D call TRBD2 (5 bases). CDR1 MDHEN and CDR2 SYDVKM come from the germline V gene. V lost 9 bases, J lost 3 bases, and 8 bases lay in between. This CDR3 has 12 amino acids. The CDR3 sequence: CASERDTGELFF. CDR3 in DNA: TGTGCCAGTGAGAGGGACACCGGGGAGCTGTTTTTT. Full variable domain (remainder filled in from reference TRBV28 and TRBJ2-2): DVKVTQSSRYLVKRTGEKVFLECVQDMDHENMFWYRQDPGLGLRLIYFSYDVKMKEKGDIPEGYSVSREKKERFSLILESASTNQTSMYLCASERDTGELFFGEGSRLTVL.

The chain links TRBV7-6 to TRBJ2-2; D not resolved. This CDR3 spans 14 amino acids. Trimming removed 6 bases from V and 0 bases from J, with 8 bases in between. Germline lookup yields CDR1 SGHVS and CDR2 FNYEAQ. CDR3 region: CASSPVPNTGELFF. CDR3 nucleotides: TGTGCCAGCAGTCCGGTTCCGAACACCGGGGAGCTGTTTTTT. The full variable domain, with the rest looked up from reference TRBV7-6 and TRBJ2-2, is GAGVSQSPRYKVTKRGQDVALRCDPISGHVSLYWYRQALGQGPEFLTYFNYEAQQDKSGLPNDRFSAERPEGSISTLTIQRTEQRDSAMYRCASSPVPNTGELFFGEGSRLTVL.

The chain joins TRBV6-6 to TRBJ2-5, with D perhaps TRBD1 (6 bases). From germline, CDR1 is MNHNY and CDR2 SVGAGI (reference sequence). Between the trimmed V and J ends, which lost 2 bases and 7 bases, there was a span of 14 bases. The CDR3 totals 14 residues. This CDR3 is CASSYMGAEGTQYF. Here the CDR3 DNA reads TGTGCCAGCAGTTACATGGGGGCAGAGGGGACCCAGTACTTC.

The rearrangement links TRBV29-1 to TRBJ2-7; a possible D gene is TRBD2 (5 bases). The CDR3 loop spans 13 amino acids. The V gene's germline CDR1 is SQVTM and CDR2 ANQGSEA. The V end lost 7 bases, the J end lost 0 bases, and 13 bases lay between the germline ends. CDR3 nucleotide sequence: TGCAGCGCCTTAGGAGGCCCCTCCTACGAGCAGTACTTC. The encoded protein is CSALGGPSYEQYF.

The V gene is TRBV4-1, the J gene TRBJ1-1; 7 bases map to TRBD1. After removal of 1 base from V and 1 base from J, the junction contained 9 bases not matched to a gene. Germline CDR1 and CDR2: MGHRA and YSYEKL. This CDR3 contains 17 residues. The CDR3 nucleotides are TGCGCCAGCAGCCAAGTTGGACAGGTACAAGCGAACACTGAAGCTTTCTTT. As protein: CASSQVGQVQANTEAFF.

The rearrangement links TRBV5-5 to TRBJ1-2; maybe TRBD1 (6 bases). The CDR3 covers 13 residues. The V end lost 0 bases, the J end lost 6 bases, and 9 bases lay between the germline ends. CDR1 and CDR2 (germline): SGHKS, YYEKEE (reference sequence). The CDR3 bases are TGTGCCAGCAGCTTGGTTGGGGGCGATGGCTACACCTTC. Translation: CASSLVGGDGYTF.

J is TRBJ1-2 and V is TRBV19, with 9 bases aligning to TRBD1. Germline V CDR1 and CDR2: LNHDA, SQIVND (reference sequence). The CDR3 loop spans 15 amino acids. J was trimmed by 4 bases and V by 6 bases; bases with no gene match: 9. In DNA, the CDR3 is TGTGCCAGTAGGGAAACGGGACAGGGCATCTATGGCTACACCTTC. Translating gives CASRETGQGIYGYTF.

Written as DNA, the CDR3 is TGTGCCAGCAGCCGTCGGACTAGCGGGAGTAGTAATGAGCAGTTCTTC. This codes for CASSRRTSGSSNEQFF. The chain combines TRBV3-1 (or the pseudogene TRBV3-2) with TRBJ2-1, with 13 bases that match TRBD2. CDR1 and CDR2 (germline): LGHDT, YNNKEL (reference sequence). The trim removed 4 bases at V and 7 bases at J, leaving 7 bases unmatched. The CDR3 has 16 residues.

V and J are TRBV7-9 and TRBJ2-2; tentatively, D is TRBD2 (7 bases). The ends were cut back, 1 base at V and 5 bases at J, with 17 bases in the middle. CDR3 length: 17 amino acids. Per germline, CDR1 SEHNR and CDR2 FQNEAQ (reference sequence). The CDR3 bases are TGTGCCAGCAGCTTAGACCTCGGGAGGAGGGGGACCGGGGAGCTGTTTTTT. This sequence encodes CASSLDLGRRGTGELFF. Combining the CDR3 with reference TRBV7-9 and TRBJ2-2 gives the whole variable domain DTGVSQNPRHKITKRGQNVTFRCDPISEHNRLYWYRQTLGQGPEFLTYFQNEAQLEKSRLLSDRFSAERPKGSFSTLEIQRTEQGDSAMYLCASSLDLGRRGTGELFFGEGSRLTVL.

The chain combines TRBV28 with TRBJ1-5, with no clear D. With 4 bases removed from V and 9 bases from J, the gap between germline ends came to 19 bases. This CDR3 region has 15 residues. The germline V gene has CDR1 MDHEN and CDR2 SYDVKM. CDR3 sequence reads: CASSSAREPPTPQHF. CDR3 DNA: TGTGCCAGCAGTTCCGCGCGGGAGCCCCCGACGCCCCAGCATTTT. The variable domain in full, with the rest retrieved from reference TRBV28 and TRBJ1-5, is DVKVTQSSRYLVKRTGEKVFLECVQDMDHENMFWYRQDPGLGLRLIYFSYDVKMKEKGDIPEGYSVSREKKERFSLILESASTNQTSMYLCASSSAREPPTPQHFGDGTRLSIL.

This clone was found a few times. The V and J genes are TRBV6-5 and TRBJ1-5; 7 nucleotides line up with TRBD1. Germline V gene lookup returns CDR1 MNHEY and CDR2 SVGAGI. The CDR3 length is 15 residues. Trimming cost V 4 bases and J 1 base; bases outside gene matches: 4. The CDR3 here is CASSLHRGSNQPQHF. The DNA for the CDR3 is TGTGCCAGCAGTTTACACAGGGGCAGCAATCAGCCCCAGCATTTT.

This clone was seen just once. The chain uses TRBV19 and TRBJ2-5, with D uncertain. The germline V gene encodes CDR1 LNHDA and CDR2 SQIVND (reference sequence). Trimming shortened V by 2 bases and J by 5 bases, and 9 bases separated the two germline ends. The CDR3 covers 13 residues. The CDR3 coding sequence is TGTGCCAGTAGTATAAACCTCGGGGAGACCCAGTACTTC. It codes for CASSINLGETQYF.

The chain is built from TRBV28 and TRBJ1-1; weak D call: TRBD1 (6 bases). Germline CDR1 and CDR2: MDHEN and SYDVKM. The germline V and J ends were trimmed by 6 bases and 8 bases, with 16 bases remaining between them. There are 13 residues in the CDR3. CDR3 nucleotides: TGTGCCAGCAGCAATATCAACAGGGAAGAAGCTTTCTTT. Translated: CASSNINREEAFF. The full variable domain, completed using reference TRBV28 and TRBJ1-1, is DVKVTQSSRYLVKRTGEKVFLECVQDMDHENMFWYRQDPGLGLRLIYFSYDVKMKEKGDIPEGYSVSREKKERFSLILESASTNQTSMYLCASSNINREEAFFGQGTRLTVV.

This chain uses TRBV5-1 with TRBJ1-6; maybe TRBD1 (6 bases). V shed 3 bases and J shed 7 bases, with 11 bases lying between them. The CDR3 sequence is 14 residues long. Germline-derived CDR1 and CDR2 are SGHRS and YFSETQ. The DNA of the CDR3 is TGCGCCAGCAGCTCAGGGGACACCAATTCACCCCTCCACTTT. Its translation: CASSSGDTNSPLHF. Full variable domain (missing parts from reference TRBV5-1 and TRBJ1-6): KAGVTQTPRYLIKTRGQQVTLSCSPISGHRSVSWYQQTPGQGLQFLFEYFSETQRNKGNFPGRFSGRQFSNSRSEMNVSTLELGDSALYLCASSSGDTNSPLHFGNGTRLTVT.

This chain joins TRBV19 and TRBJ2-7; TRBD1 is a possible D gene (6 bases). The CDR3 extends over 17 amino acids. The ends were cut back, 3 bases at V and 1 base at J, with 19 bases in the middle. Germline CDR1 and CDR2: LNHDA and SQIVND (reference sequence). As DNA, the CDR3 is TGTGCCAGTAGTATTCGTTGGACAGTGGTTGGGTCCTACGAGCAGTACTTC. This sequence encodes CASSIRWTVVGSYEQYF.

The chain employs TRBV2 and TRBJ2-7; 11 bases map to TRBD1. Germline V gene data show CDR1 as SNHLY and CDR2 as FYNNEI. CDR3 size: 14 residues. The junction had 3 bases not matched to a gene; V was cut back by 7 bases and J by 1 base. The CDR3 bases are TGTGCCAGCACCGGGACAGGGGGATCCTACGAGCAGTACGTC. It codes for CASTGTGGSYEQYV.

This clone was recorded a few times. The rearrangement uses TRBV11-2 and TRBJ1-2; 8 bases match TRBD1. The germline gives CDR1 SGHAT, CDR2 FQNNGV. This CDR3 region has 14 residues. J was trimmed by 2 bases and V by 6 bases; bases with no gene match: 5. The CDR3 DNA sequence: TGTGCCAGCAGTTACGGACAGGGCAACTATGGCTACACCTTC. Protein product: CASSYGQGNYGYTF.

V usage is TRBV7-2 and J usage is TRBJ1-1, with 7 bases lining up with TRBD1. The CDR3 totals 15 residues. After removal of 3 bases from V and 0 bases from J, the junction contained 4 bases not matched to a gene. Germline values: CDR1 SGHTA, CDR2 FQGNSA. CDR3 nucleotide sequence: TGTGCCAGCAGCTTGACAGGGCGATTGAACACTGAAGCTTTCTTT. It translates to CASSLTGRLNTEAFF. Full variable domain (missing parts from reference TRBV7-2 and TRBJ1-1): GAGVSQSPSNKVTEKGKDVELRCDPISGHTALYWYRQSLGQGLEFLIYFQGNSAPDKSGLPSDRFSAERTGGSVSTLTIQRTQQEDSAVYLCASSLTGRLNTEAFFGQGTRLTVV.

V and J are TRBV7-9 and TRBJ2-1; D gene unclear. The CDR3 is 13 residues long. V lost 5 bases and J 2 bases, leaving 7 bases between the germline ends. Per germline, CDR1 SEHNR and CDR2 FQNEAQ (reference sequence). CDR3 protein: CASSAVAYNEQFF. The DNA of the CDR3 is TGTGCCAGCAGCGCGGTTGCCTACAATGAGCAGTTCTTC.

CDR3 sequence (DNA): TGTGCCAGTAACACGCGGGTTCTGAACACTGAAGCTTTCTTT. It codes for CASNTRVLNTEAFF. The gene calls are TRBV19 and TRBJ1-1; D is unclear. The ends were cut back, 7 bases at V and 0 bases at J, with 12 bases in the middle. The CDR3 consists of 14 residues. Germline V gene lookup returns CDR1 LNHDA and CDR2 SQIVND (reference sequence).

This clone was observed a handful of times. V and J are TRBV19 and TRBJ2-7, with D perhaps TRBD1 (6 bases). The V gene lost 7 bases and the J gene lost 0 bases, with 16 bases spanning the gap. CDR3 length: 15 amino acids. CDR1 is LNHDA, CDR2 SQIVND, per germline (reference sequence). CDR3 sequence (DNA): TGTGCCAGTACCACAGGGTCGGGCGACTCCTACGAGCAGTACTTC. As protein: CASTTGSGDSYEQYF.